These T cell receptor beta chains were read from a single sample in a study of T cells in Graves' hyperthyroidism and ophthalmopathy. TCRdb recomputed calls from the multiplex PCR reads with MiXCR, one row per CDR3 protein. The sample has about 530,000 distinct CDR3 sequences, roughly 15% seen once. What was sequenced was blood. The receptors come from a woman between 18 and 29 years old with Graves' ophthalmopathy. Both conserved end residues are part of each CDR3. D genes are given only for firm matches. Clone size is given for some rows only: seen once, a few or many times, or a class if the clone is expanded.

j_gene,v_gene,abundance,d_gene,CDR3aa,CDR3nt
TRBJ1-2,TRBV29-1,NA,TRBD1,CSGGQGTNGYTF,TGCAGCGGGGGACAGGGGACCAATGGCTACACCTTC
TRBJ2-1,TRBV7-3,few,NA,CASSPKTRVYNEQFF,TGTGCCAGCAGCCCCAAGACAAGGGTTTACAATGAGCAGTTCTTC
TRBJ2-7,TRBV5-6,many,NA,CASSLVPGQGSYEQYF,TGTGCCAGCAGCTTGGTCCCAGGTCAGGGATCCTACGAGCAGTACTTC
TRBJ2-1,TRBV27,few,NA,CASRSSAYNEQFF,TGTGCCAGCAGAAGTAGTGCCTACAATGAGCAGTTCTTC
TRBJ2-7,TRBV28,few,TRBD1,CASTDRGPSSYEQYF,TGTGCCAGCACAGACAGGGGGCCGAGCTCCTACGAGCAGTACTTC
TRBJ1-1,TRBV7-9,many,NA,CASRAVTSEAFF,TGTGCCAGCAGGGCGGTTACCTCTGAAGCTTTCTTT
TRBJ2-7,TRBV2,many,NA,CASSDVPYEQYF,TGTGCCAGCAGTGATGTCCCCTACGAGCAGTACTTC
TRBJ1-5,TRBV7-2,few,NA,CASSLGRQVSNQPQHF,TGTGCCAGCAGCTTAGGGCGGCAGGTTAGCAATCAGCCCCAGCATTTT
TRBJ2-1,TRBV5-1,NA,TRBD2,CASSLSGRVSYHEQFF,TGCGCCAGCAGCTTGTCGGGGAGGGTTTCCTACCATGAGCAGTTCTTC
TRBJ1-2,TRBV11-2,many,NA,CASSLERVNYGYTF,TGTGCCAGCAGCTTAGAAAGAGTTAACTATGGCTACACCTTC
TRBJ2-2,TRBV27,few,TRBD2,CASSLLGLAGGYRSGELFF,TGTGCCAGCAGTTTACTGGGACTAGCGGGAGGGTATCGATCCGGGGAGCTGTTTTTT
TRBJ2-1,TRBV24-1,NA,NA,CATSDRNEQFF,TGTGCCACCAGTGATAGGAATGAGCAGTTCTTC
TRBJ1-1,TRBV18,many,TRBD1,CASSPQTGGYTEAFF,TGTGCCAGCTCACCACAAACAGGGGGATACACTGAAGCTTTCTTT
TRBJ1-2,TRBV7-9,few,NA,CASSFRRTGTREDYGYTF,TGTGCCAGCAGCTTTCGCCGAACCGGGACGAGGGAGGACTATGGCTACACCTTC
TRBJ2-5,TRBV20-1,many,TRBD2,CSALTGTSGGLTQETQYF,TGCAGTGCTCTCACCGGGACTAGCGGGGGCCTTACACAAGAGACCCAGTACTTC
TRBJ1-1,TRBV6-2/TRBV6-3,many,NA,CASSQTAGPLAHSEAFF,TGTGCCAGCAGTCAGACCGCAGGGCCGCTGGCCCATTCTGAAGCTTTCTTT
TRBJ1-4,TRBV10-3,few,NA,CAISGGENEKLFF,TGTGCCATCAGTGGGGGCGAGAATGAAAAACTGTTTTTT
TRBJ1-4,TRBV20-1,NA,NA,CSARVWERASATNEKLFF,TGCAGTGCTAGAGTTTGGGAAAGGGCTTCTGCAACTAATGAAAAACTGTTTTTT
TRBJ2-3,TRBV4-2,many,TRBD2,CASSSSGAGSTDTQYF,TGTGCCAGCAGCAGCAGCGGGGCGGGGAGCACAGATACGCAGTATTTT
TRBJ2-5,TRBV28,many,TRBD2,CASSSLKREVETQYF,TGTGCCAGCAGTTCCCTGAAGCGGGAAGTGGAGACCCAGTACTTC
TRBJ1-1,TRBV28,many,NA,CASSLWRGIQNTEAFF,TGTGCCAGCAGTTTATGGCGGGGGATCCAGAACACTGAAGCTTTCTTT
TRBJ2-1,TRBV2,many,TRBD2,CASSEASGSFDEQFF,TGTGCCAGCAGTGAAGCTAGCGGGTCTTTTGATGAGCAGTTCTTC
TRBJ2-5,TRBV6-1,few,TRBD2,CASLPSGGTKETQYF,TGTGCCAGCCTTCCTAGCGGGGGAACGAAGGAGACCCAGTACTTC
TRBJ2-3,TRBV4-2,many,TRBD2,CASSQDGGRADTQYF,TGTGCCAGCAGCCAAGATGGCGGGAGGGCAGATACGCAGTATTTT
TRBJ1-5,TRBV19,NA,NA,CASTESGGEGRPQHF,TGTGCCAGTACCGAGTCCGGGGGCGAGGGTCGGCCCCAGCATTTT
TRBJ1-1,TRBV28,many,NA,CASSSPSASGYRLNTEAFF,TGTGCCAGCAGTTCCCCCTCCGCGAGCGGATACCGACTGAACACTGAAGCTTTCTTT
TRBJ2-7,TRBV10-3,NA,TRBD1,CAISDPGQVTYEQYF,TGTGCCATCAGTGATCCGGGACAGGTTACCTACGAGCAGTACTTC
TRBJ1-2,TRBV6-2/TRBV6-3,few,NA,CASSYGGGNYGYTF,TGTGCCAGCAGTTACGGGGGGGGTAACTATGGCTACACCTTC
TRBJ2-6,TRBV6-5,NA,NA,CASSYGVGANVLTF,TGTGCCAGCAGTTACGGAGTAGGGGCCAACGTCCTGACTTTC
TRBJ2-1,TRBV7-8,many,NA,CASSPGQGNSNEQFF,TGTGCCAGCAGCCCCGGGCAGGGAAATAGCAATGAGCAGTTCTTC
TRBJ2-3,TRBV20-1,many,NA,CSARLAGLTDTQYF,TGCAGTGCTAGACTCGCGGGGCTCACAGATACGCAGTATTTT
TRBJ2-1,TRBV3-1,many,TRBD2,CATSSGISDEQFF,TGTGCCACATCTAGCGGGATTTCGGATGAGCAGTTCTTC
TRBJ2-3,TRBV10-3,many,NA,CASRKRGTGSTDTQYF,TGTGCCAGCCGGAAACGGGGAACGGGTAGCACAGATACGCAGTATTTT
TRBJ1-4,TRBV5-8,many,TRBD1,CASSPGTGGFIELFF,TGTGCCAGCAGCCCGGGGACAGGAGGGTTCATCGAACTGTTTTTT
TRBJ1-2,TRBV3-1,many,TRBD1,CASSQTGQDGYTF,TGTGCCAGCAGCCAAACTGGACAGGATGGCTACACCTTC
TRBJ1-2,TRBV28,few,NA,CASSLPDGGGYTF,TGTGCCAGCAGCCTCCCGGACGGCGGAGGCTACACCTTC
TRBJ2-3,TRBV29-1,few,NA,CSVEGGPSTDTQYF,TGCAGCGTTGAGGGAGGCCCCAGCACAGATACGCAGTATTTT
TRBJ1-3,TRBV5-1,few,TRBD1,CASSGGTAFSGNTIYF,TGCGCCAGCAGCGGGGGGACAGCCTTCTCTGGAAACACCATATATTTT
TRBJ2-7,TRBV20-1,NA,TRBD1,CSARDPWDREREGQYF,TGCAGTGCTAGAGACCCATGGGACAGGGAAAGGGAGGGGCAGTACTTC
TRBJ2-3,TRBV5-1,many,TRBD1,CASSEQGADTQYF,TGCGCCAGCAGCGAACAGGGGGCAGATACGCAGTATTTT
TRBJ2-3,TRBV28,many,NA,CASRSASTDTQYF,TGTGCCAGCAGAAGCGCTAGCACAGATACGCAGTATTTT
TRBJ1-2,TRBV27,few,NA,CASSTHPNPRHYGYTF,TGTGCCAGCAGTACTCACCCAAACCCCAGGCACTATGGCTACACCTTC
TRBJ2-7,TRBV19,NA,TRBD2,CASTATSGGLYEQYF,TGTGCCAGTACCGCGACTAGCGGGGGACTTTACGAGCAGTACTTC
TRBJ1-4,TRBV6-1,few,TRBD1,CASSEYRGNEKLFF,TGTGCCAGCAGTGAGTACAGGGGAAATGAAAAACTGTTTTTT
TRBJ2-1,TRBV10-1,many,NA,CASSETVGSDGEQFF,TGCGCCAGCAGTGAAACTGTGGGAAGTGACGGTGAGCAGTTCTTC
TRBJ1-6,TRBV7-2,NA,TRBD1,CASSSHRGNSPLHF,TGTGCCAGCAGCTCTCACAGGGGGAATTCACCCCTCCACTTT
TRBJ2-3,TRBV20-1,NA,TRBD2,CSARDLVAGATDTQYF,TGCAGTGCTAGAGATCTGGTAGCGGGAGCAACAGATACGCAGTATTTT
TRBJ1-2,TRBV7-9,few,TRBD1,CASSEAGTGLGGYTF,TGTGCCAGCAGCGAAGCCGGGACAGGGCTTGGTGGCTACACCTTC
TRBJ1-2,TRBV28,many,NA,CASSLREDYGYTF,TGTGCCAGCAGCCTCAGGGAGGACTACGGCTACACCTTC
TRBJ2-7,TRBV11-2,many,NA,CASSWGLDYEQYF,TGTGCCAGCAGCTGGGGATTGGACTACGAGCAGTACTTC
TRBJ2-1,TRBV6-1,NA,NA,CASMGNSHEQFF,TGTGCCAGCATGGGGAATTCTCATGAGCAGTTCTTC
TRBJ2-1,TRBV15,many,TRBD2,CATSRDLGGSNEQFF,TGTGCCACCAGCAGAGATCTGGGGGGGAGCAATGAGCAGTTCTTC
TRBJ1-5,TRBV28,many,NA,CASSPATGTMNQPQHF,TGTGCCAGCAGTCCCGCTACCGGGACAATGAATCAGCCCCAGCATTTT
TRBJ1-2,TRBV6-1,NA,TRBD1,CASSDWDRGHYGYTF,TGTGCCAGCAGTGACTGGGACAGGGGTCACTATGGCTACACCTTC
TRBJ2-1,TRBV5-1,many,TRBD1,CASSLFRGQDEQFF,TGCGCCAGCAGCTTGTTCCGGGGACAGGATGAGCAGTTCTTC
TRBJ2-7,TRBV28,many,TRBD2,CASSPLQAGAYEQYF,TGTGCCAGCAGTCCCCTCCAGGCGGGGGCCTACGAGCAGTACTTC
TRBJ2-7,TRBV29-1,NA,NA,CSVLFGPASYEQYF,TGCAGCGTTCTATTCGGGCCAGCCTCCTACGAGCAGTACTTC